The 19 T cell receptor beta chains given below trace back to one sample, sequenced in a study of vaccination effects on CD4 cells after COVID-19. Data came from immunoSEQ multiplex PCR; TCRdb stores just in-frame clones and leaves some out. In the table there are around 49,000 clones, 60% to 75% of which are singletons. The antigens of these receptors remain unknown. With more than 9 days of culture completed, CD4+ T cells were isolated. Participants were given two doses of BNT162b2 or mRNA-1273 vaccine. The sequencing here drew on CD4+ T cells from PBMCs cultured without peptide, taken after COVID-19 vaccination. The receptors come from a human donor who received a COVID-19 vaccine.

This chain joins TRBV6-5 and TRBJ1-2, with 11 bases fitting TRBD1. The CDR3 is 14 amino acids. Trimming took 8 bases from V and 7 from J; bases not matched to a gene: 9. Looked up from germline, CDR1 is MNHEY and CDR2 is SVGAGI. The CDR3 region is CASATGTGGAGYTF. The CDR3 nucleotides are TGTGCCAGCGCAACCGGGACAGGGGGTGCTGGCTACACCTTC.

The V gene is TRBV5-1, the J gene TRBJ2-7, with TRBD2 identical over 16 bases. This CDR3 has 17 residues. From germline, CDR1 is SGHRS and CDR2 YFSETQ. J lost 3 bases, V lost 4 bases, and 7 bases had no gene match. DNA of the CDR3: TGCGCCAGCAGCCCGGGACTAGCGGGAGGGCCCGGCTACGAGCAGTACTTC. Residues: CASSPGLAGGPGYEQYF.

This clone has only a few counts. This chain uses TRBV11-3 with TRBJ2-2, with D tentatively TRBD2 (6 bases). V was clipped by 2 bases and J by 4 bases, with 8 bases between them. Germline V CDR1 and CDR2: SGHNT, YENEEA. The CDR3 is 14 amino acids. CDR3: CASSLNGGTGELFF. CDR3 DNA sequence: TGTGCCAGCAGCTTAAACGGGGGCACCGGGGAGCTGTTTTTT.

The rearrangement joins TRBV10-2 to TRBJ2-5; no definite D call. The CDR3 runs 15 residues. V was cut by 0 bases and J by 5 bases, with 13 bases left in between. The germline CDR1 and CDR2 sequences are WSHSY and SAAADI. DNA for the CDR3: TGCGCCAGCAGTGAGTCAGCGATAGGATACGAGACCCAGTACTTC. Translation: CASSESAIGYETQYF.

V and J are TRBV2 and TRBJ1-5; D remains ambiguous. Looked up from germline, CDR1 is SNHLY and CDR2 is FYNNEI. This CDR3 spans 13 amino acids. Trimming left V 1 base short and J 6 bases short, with 7 bases between. CDR3 sequence reads: CASSEELSQPQHF. In nucleotides, the CDR3 is TGTGCCAGCAGTGAAGAGCTGTCTCAGCCCCAGCATTTT.

The chain carries TRBV7-9 and TRBJ1-2; D is unclear. V was pared by 5 bases and J by 7 bases, with 11 bases between. CDR3 length: 12 amino acids. The V gene's germline CDR1 is SEHNR and CDR2 FQNEAQ (reference sequence). CDR3 DNA: TGTGCCAGCAGCCCTAGGACCCGTGGCTACACCTTC. Its translation is CASSPRTRGYTF.

The V and J genes are TRBV7-8 and TRBJ1-1; no clear D. Germline CDR1 is SGHVS and CDR2 is FQNEAQ. There are 15 residues in the CDR3. V lost 2 bases and J lost 4, with 14 bases in between. The CDR3 DNA reads TGTGCCAGCAGCTTAATGTGGGCGGCCGGCACTGAAGCTTTCTTT. This encodes CASSLMWAAGTEAFF.

The V and J genes are TRBV5-4 and TRBJ1-1; D not resolved. In germline, CDR1 is SGHNT, CDR2 YYREEE (reference sequence). The CDR3 runs to 12 residues. V lost 1 base, J lost 8 bases, and 9 bases lay in between. The CDR3 is CASSLPLSEAFF. The CDR3 region has the DNA TGTGCCAGCAGCTTGCCTTTATCAGAAGCTTTCTTT. The full variable domain, with the rest looked up from reference TRBV5-4 and TRBJ1-1, is ETGVTQSPTHLIKTRGQQVTLRCSSQSGHNTVSWYQQALGQGPQFIFQYYREEENGRGNFPPRFSGLQFPNYSSELNVNALELDDSALYLCASSLPLSEAFFGQGTRLTVV.

The V gene is TRBV11-2, the J gene TRBJ2-3; no clear D. Trimming cost V 1 base and J 1 base, with 3 bases left between them. This CDR3 spans 13 amino acids. Germline assignment: CDR1 SGHAT and CDR2 FQNNGV. CDR3 amino acids: CASSLAGTDTQYF. CDR3 in DNA: TGTGCCAGCAGCTTAGCCGGCACAGATACGCAGTATTTT.

The chain couples TRBV6-1 to TRBJ1-2, with a weak D call TRBD1 (5 bases). CDR1 MNHNS and CDR2 SASEGT come from the germline V gene. The CDR3 has 16 residues. The V end was cut by 0 bases, the J end by 0 bases, with 11 bases between. The CDR3 DNA is TGTGCCAGCAGTGAAGCTTTCGGGGGAACTAACTATGGCTACACCTTC. Encoded protein: CASSEAFGGTNYGYTF.

The rearrangement links TRBV7-9 to TRBJ2-1, with no clear D. Germline loops: CDR1 SEHNR, CDR2 FQNEAQ (reference sequence). CDR3 length equals 11 residues. Trimming shortened V by 2 bases and J by 9 bases, and 5 bases separated the two germline ends. The CDR3 loop reads CASSLYVEQFF. CDR3 coding DNA: TGTGCCAGCAGCTTATACGTTGAGCAGTTCTTC.

The genes are TRBV7-9 and TRBJ1-2; D is ambiguous. The V end was cut by 1 base, the J end by 6 bases, with 12 bases between. Germline loops: CDR1 SEHNR, CDR2 FQNEAQ (reference sequence). The CDR3 loop spans 14 amino acids. The DNA of the CDR3 is TGTGCCAGCAGCTTAGATCCGGGTTTAGATGGCTACACCTTC. The encoded protein is CASSLDPGLDGYTF.

The chain employs TRBV7-2 and TRBJ2-2; 8 bases line up with TRBD2. The V segment lost 2 bases and the J segment 0 bases; nucleotides outside the gene matches: 5. The V gene's germline CDR1 is SGHTA and CDR2 FQGNSA. This CDR3 is 17 amino acids long. Here the CDR3 DNA reads TGTGCCAGCAGCTTATCTCCGACTAGCGCGAACACCGGGGAGCTGTTTTTT. Its translation: CASSLSPTSANTGELFF. Full variable domain (missing parts from reference TRBV7-2 and TRBJ2-2): GAGVSQSPSNKVTEKGKDVELRCDPISGHTALYWYRQSLGQGLEFLIYFQGNSAPDKSGLPSDRFSAERTGGSVSTLTIQRTQQEDSAVYLCASSLSPTSANTGELFFGEGSRLTVL.

CDR3 bases: TGTGCCTGGAAACGGGACAGTCATGGCTACACCTTC. Its protein product is CAWKRDSHGYTF. The chain carries TRBV30 and TRBJ1-2; 7 bases fit TRBD1. The germline V gene encodes CDR1 GTSNPN and CDR2 SVGIG (reference sequence). With V trimmed by 4 bases and J by 6 bases, 5 bases remained unmatched. This CDR3 region has 12 residues.

J is TRBJ1-1 and V is TRBV2; D is undetermined. The V end was cut by 4 bases, the J end by 1 base, with 7 bases between. Germline loops: CDR1 SNHLY, CDR2 FYNNEI. This CDR3 has 13 amino acids. In DNA form, the CDR3 reads TGTGCCAGCAGTGGGGATCAGAACACTGAAGCTTTCTTT. Its translation: CASSGDQNTEAFF.

CDR3 in amino acids: CASSSQGASSYNEQFF. CDR3 sequence (DNA): TGTGCCAGCAGTTCTCAGGGGGCTAGCTCCTACAATGAGCAGTTCTTC. V is TRBV6-4 and J is TRBJ2-1; 8 bases agree with TRBD1. The CDR3 length is 16 residues. Germline V lookup: CDR1 MRHNA, CDR2 SNTAGT. J gave up 0 bases and V 5 bases, and 6 bases lay outside the gene matches.

V is TRBV5-1 and J is TRBJ2-2; perhaps TRBD1 as D (5 bases). This CDR3 contains 13 residues. Trimming removed 2 bases at V and 8 bases at J, with 10 bases between. From germline, CDR1 is SGHRS and CDR2 YFSETQ. The CDR3 DNA follows: TGCGCCAGCAGCTTTGGTCCAGGGGGGGAGCTGTTTTTT. Its translation: CASSFGPGGELFF. The full variable domain, completed using reference TRBV5-1 and TRBJ2-2, is KAGVTQTPRYLIKTRGQQVTLSCSPISGHRSVSWYQQTPGQGLQFLFEYFSETQRNKGNFPGRFSGRQFSNSRSEMNVSTLELGDSALYLCASSFGPGGELFFGEGSRLTVL.

This clone has more than one count but fewer than ten. This chain uses TRBV4-2 with TRBJ1-6; D is uncertain. V lost 0 bases and J 12 bases, leaving 6 bases between the germline ends. Germline V gene data show CDR1 as LGHNA and CDR2 as YNFKEQ. This CDR3 has 12 amino acids. The CDR3 coding sequence is TGTGCCAGCAGCCAAGACAGCCGACCCCTCCACTTT. Protein product: CASSQDSRPLHF.

This clone was counted only a few times. The chain carries TRBV10-1 and TRBJ2-7; D is unclear. Between the trimmed V and J ends, which lost 4 bases and 4 bases, there was a span of 8 bases. CDR1 WNHNN and CDR2 SYGVQD come from the germline V gene (reference sequence). This CDR3 is built from 12 residues. The CDR3 DNA is TGCGCCAGCAGTGCTTACTTGTACGAGCAGTACTTC. Residues: CASSAYLYEQYF.